This passage covers 7 T cell receptor beta chains from one sample sequenced in a study of T-cell reconstitution after alpha-beta-depleted transplantation in children (dated by TCRdb to about 2016). Receptor libraries were prepared by PCR. Sequencing instrument: Illumina HiSeq 2500. TCR libraries were prepared with molecular barcoding, using unique molecular identifiers to normalize TCRbeta repertoire quantification. The public reads were quality trimmed at Q25 with fastp and then assembled into clones with MiXCR by TCRdb, keeping productive beta chains. For every CDR3 protein sequence, its rows merge into one entry that carries the most common genes and DNA. The sample records approximately 210,000 distinct CDR3 sequences, approximately 17% of which are singletons. The ten largest clones add up to 40% to 50% of the sample. According to the study, the label for this sample's treatment or condition signals: allogeneic hematopoietic cell transplantation with graft depleted of TCRalphabeta T cells and CD19 B cells.

The sequencing used PBMCs, mostly from graft donor cells, collected 360 days after TCRalphabeta/CD19-depleted stem cell transplant. These receptors came from a male patient aged 2-15 years who had a stem cell transplant for acute lymphoblastic leukemia, so the T cells may come from the graft donor.

As for this clonotype: Compared with germline, one end of the junction differs, possibly owing to a read error. The rearrangement links TRBV4-2 to TRBJ1-2; D is unclear. Germline loops: CDR1 LGHNA, CDR2 YNFKEQ. CDR3 size: 17 residues. CDR3 DNA: TGTGCCATCAGCCAAGTATCAACAGTTATAACTAACTATGGCTACACCTTC. It yields the protein CAISQVSTVITNYGYTF.

This clonotype has more than one count but fewer than ten. V gene TRBV11-1 combines with J gene TRBJ2-6, with TRBD1 matching over 7 bases. V dropped 5 bases and J dropped 0; count of bases not matched to a gene: 13. The CDR3 extends over 19 amino acids. The germline CDR1 and CDR2 sequences are SGHAT and FQDESV (reference sequence). Written as DNA, the CDR3 is TGTGCCAGCAGCATTACGACAGGGAAGGGAAGCTCTGGGGCCAACGTCCTGACTTTC. It encodes CASSITTGKGSSGANVLTF.

In this sample, this clonotype turned up a few times. CDR3 in amino acids: CASSVGTPGGYEQYF. The CDR3 DNA follows: TGTGCCAGCAGTGTCGGGACTCCTGGGGGCTACGAGCAGTACTTC. This chain connects TRBV12-3 or TRBV12-4 to TRBJ2-7, with D perhaps TRBD2 (6 bases). This CDR3 region has 15 residues. V lost 5 bases to trimming and J lost 3 bases, with 17 bases between them.

This clonotype was seen at least ten times. The chain is built from TRBV27 and TRBJ2-3; TRBD2 matches 9 bases. V shed 4 bases, J shed 2 bases, and the junction held 7 bases outside the gene matches. The CDR3 covers 16 residues. Germline CDR1 MNHEY, CDR2 SMNVEV (reference sequence). The CDR3 spells CASSSRLADPTDTQYF. The CDR3 nucleotides are TGTGCCAGCAGTTCCCGACTAGCGGACCCCACAGATACGCAGTATTTT.

This clonotype appeared many times. V is TRBV7-9 and J is TRBJ2-7; possibly TRBD1 for D (5 bases). Germline values: CDR1 SEHNR, CDR2 FQNEAQ (reference sequence). This CDR3 is 14 amino acids long. V was clipped by 5 bases and J by 12 bases, with 23 bases between them. The CDR3 sequence: CASSPQRQYPTRYF. In nucleotides, the CDR3 is TGTGCCAGCAGCCCCCAAAGACAGTACCCTACTCGGTACTTC.

V is TRBV3-1 and J is TRBJ1-1; D is uncertain. Between the trimmed V and J ends, which lost 1 base and 4 bases, there was a span of 10 bases. Germline V gene lookup returns CDR1 LGHDT and CDR2 YNNKEL (reference sequence). The CDR3 consists of 14 residues. CDR3 residues: CASSQGPSGTEAFF. The DNA of the CDR3 is TGTGCCAGCAGCCAAGGACCCTCTGGCACTGAAGCTTTCTTT. Full variable domain (missing parts from reference TRBV3-1 and TRBJ1-1): DTAVSQTPKYLVTQMGNDKSIKCEQNLGHDTMYWYKQDSKKFLKIMFSYNNKELIINETVPNRFSPKSPDKAHLNLHINSLELGDSAVYFCASSQGPSGTEAFFGQGTRLTVV.

This clonotype has more than one count but fewer than ten. The genes are TRBV19 and TRBJ1-5, with D uncertain. Trimming left V 2 bases short and J 4 bases short, with 15 bases between. Germline V gene lookup returns CDR1 LNHDA and CDR2 SQIVND (reference sequence). The CDR3 consists of 16 residues. The CDR3 region is CASSINGRFNNQPQHF. The CDR3 bases are TGTGCCAGTAGTATAAACGGCAGGTTTAATAATCAGCCCCAGCATTTT.